This T cell receptor (beta chain) was retrieved from a study of molecular identifiers for immune sequencing clone quantification. The CDR3 is made up of 16 amino acids. Trimming cost V 2 bases and J 3 bases, with 15 bases left between them. From germline, CDR1 is MNHEY and CDR2 SVGAGI. Via MiXCR, TCRdb re-called the PCR reads, giving one row per CDR3 protein. The sample includes 250,000 to 400,000 distinct CDR3 sequences, about 20% of them seen just once. This clonotype was picked up many times. The chain has TRBV6-5 and TRBJ2-3; D may be TRBD1 (6 bases). The receptor was derived from a human donor in good health. Some libraries in this study had Jurkat cell RNA spiked in. Sequenced: naive CD8+ T cells from blood, with Jurkat cell RNA spiked in. Subset indicated: FACS-sorted CD8+CD4-CCR7+CD45RA+ naive T cells. CDR3 loop: CASSYHRVTKTDTQYF. The CDR3 DNA is TGTGCCAGCAGTTACCACAGGGTAACGAAGACAGATACGCAGTATTTT.